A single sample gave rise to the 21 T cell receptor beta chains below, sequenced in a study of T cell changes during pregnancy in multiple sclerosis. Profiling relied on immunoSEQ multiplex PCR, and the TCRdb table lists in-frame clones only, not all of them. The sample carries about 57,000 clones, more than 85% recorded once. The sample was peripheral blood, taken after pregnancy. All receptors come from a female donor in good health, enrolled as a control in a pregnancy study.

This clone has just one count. The CDR3: CASTSSGRYEQYF. CDR3 nucleotides: TGTGCCAGCACGTCTAGCGGGAGATACGAGCAGTACTTC. The chain uses TRBV2 and TRBJ2-7; 10 nucleotides align to TRBD2. The ends lost 7 bases at V and 4 bases at J; junction bases unmatched: 4. CDR1 and CDR2 from the germline V gene are SNHLY and FYNNEI. This CDR3 contains 13 residues. Filled out from reference TRBV2 and TRBJ2-7, the complete variable domain reads EPEVTQTPSHQVTQMGQEVILRCVPISNHLYFYWYRQILGQKVEFLVSFYNNEISEKSEIFDDQFSVERPDGSNFTLKIRSTKLEDSAMYFCASTSSGRYEQYFGPGTRLTVT.

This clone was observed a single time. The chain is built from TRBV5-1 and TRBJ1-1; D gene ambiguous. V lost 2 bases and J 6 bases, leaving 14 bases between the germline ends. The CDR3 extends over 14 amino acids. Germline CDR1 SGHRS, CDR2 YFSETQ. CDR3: CASSFSGVGPEAFF. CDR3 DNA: TGCGCCAGCAGCTTCTCGGGAGTCGGTCCTGAAGCTTTCTTT.

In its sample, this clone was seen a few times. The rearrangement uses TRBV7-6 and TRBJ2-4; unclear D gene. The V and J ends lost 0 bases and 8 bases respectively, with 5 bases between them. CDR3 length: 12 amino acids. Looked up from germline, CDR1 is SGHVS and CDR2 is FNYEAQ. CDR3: CASSLAQDIQYF. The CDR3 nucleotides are TGTGCCAGCAGCTTAGCGCAGGACATTCAGTACTTC.

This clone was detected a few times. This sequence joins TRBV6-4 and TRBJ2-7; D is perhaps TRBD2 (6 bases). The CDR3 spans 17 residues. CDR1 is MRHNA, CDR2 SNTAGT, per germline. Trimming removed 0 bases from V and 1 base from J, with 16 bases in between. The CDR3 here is CASSDSWRDSNSYEQYF. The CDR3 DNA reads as TGTGCCAGCAGTGACTCGTGGCGGGACTCTAATTCCTACGAGCAGTACTTC.

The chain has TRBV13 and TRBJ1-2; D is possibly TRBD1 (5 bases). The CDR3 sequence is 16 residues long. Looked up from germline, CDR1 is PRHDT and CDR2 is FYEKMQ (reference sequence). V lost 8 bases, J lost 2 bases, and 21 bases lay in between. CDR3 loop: CASSDTGGEGNYGYTF. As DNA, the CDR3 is TGTGCCAGCTCCGATACGGGAGGGGAAGGAAACTATGGCTACACCTTC.

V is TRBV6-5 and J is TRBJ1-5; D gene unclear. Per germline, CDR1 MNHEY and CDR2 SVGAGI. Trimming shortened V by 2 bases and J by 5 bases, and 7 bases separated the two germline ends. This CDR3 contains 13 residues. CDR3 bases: TGTGCCAGCAGTTACGACTACGATCAGCCCCAGCATTTT. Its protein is CASSYDYDQPQHF.

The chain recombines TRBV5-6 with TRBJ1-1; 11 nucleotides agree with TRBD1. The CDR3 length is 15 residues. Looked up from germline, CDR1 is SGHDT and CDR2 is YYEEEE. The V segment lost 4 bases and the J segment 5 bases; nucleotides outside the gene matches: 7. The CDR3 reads CASSLDRGRRTEAFF. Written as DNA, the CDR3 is TGTGCCAGCAGCCTGGACAGGGGGCGAAGGACTGAAGCTTTCTTT. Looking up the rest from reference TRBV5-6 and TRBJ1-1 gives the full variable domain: DAGVTQSPTHLIKTRGQQVTLRCSPKSGHDTVSWYQQALGQGPQFIFQYYEEEERQRGNFPDRFSGHQFPNYSSELNVNALLLGDSALYLCASSLDRGRRTEAFFGQGTRLTVV.

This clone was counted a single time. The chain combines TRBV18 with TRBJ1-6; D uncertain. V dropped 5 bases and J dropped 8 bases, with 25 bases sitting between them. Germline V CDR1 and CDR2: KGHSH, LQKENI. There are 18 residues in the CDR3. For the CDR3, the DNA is TGTGCCAGCTCAACGCCTGTAGGTGCCGTTGACCGGGATTCACCCCTCCACTTT. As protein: CASSTPVGAVDRDSPLHF. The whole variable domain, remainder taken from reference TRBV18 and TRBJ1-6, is NAGVMQNPRHLVRRRGQEARLRCSPMKGHSHVYWYRQLPEEGLKFMVYLQKENIIDESGMPKERFSAEFPKEGPSILRIQQVVRGDSAAYFCASSTPVGAVDRDSPLHFGNGTRLTVT.

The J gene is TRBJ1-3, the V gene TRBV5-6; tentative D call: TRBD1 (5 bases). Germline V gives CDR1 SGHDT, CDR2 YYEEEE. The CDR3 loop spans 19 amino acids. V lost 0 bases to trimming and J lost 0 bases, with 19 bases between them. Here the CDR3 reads CASSLVFGGRFHSGNTIYF. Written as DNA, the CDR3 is TGTGCCAGCAGCTTGGTTTTCGGGGGACGATTTCACTCTGGAAACACCATATATTTT.

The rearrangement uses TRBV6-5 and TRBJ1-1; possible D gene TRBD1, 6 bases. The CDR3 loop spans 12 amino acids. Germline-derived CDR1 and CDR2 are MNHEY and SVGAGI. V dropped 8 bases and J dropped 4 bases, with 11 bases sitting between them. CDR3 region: CASFRGTTEAFF. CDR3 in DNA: TGTGCCAGCTTTAGGGGGACCACTGAAGCTTTCTTT.

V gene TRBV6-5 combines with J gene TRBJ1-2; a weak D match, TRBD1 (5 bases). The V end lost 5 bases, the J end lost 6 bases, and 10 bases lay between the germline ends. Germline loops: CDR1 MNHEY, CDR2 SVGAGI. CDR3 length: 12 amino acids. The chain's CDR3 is CASSTRRDGYTF. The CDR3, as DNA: TGTGCCAGCAGTACCCGCAGGGATGGCTACACCTTC.

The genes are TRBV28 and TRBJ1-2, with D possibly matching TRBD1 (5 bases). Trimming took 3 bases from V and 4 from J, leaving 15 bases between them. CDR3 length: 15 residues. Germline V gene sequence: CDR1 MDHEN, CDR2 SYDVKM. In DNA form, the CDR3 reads TGTGCCAGCAGTTTGACCATGTGGGGCGTCTATGGCTACACCTTC. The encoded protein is CASSLTMWGVYGYTF.

The CDR3 DNA reads as TGTGCCAGCAGTACCGCCGGACAGACGAACACTGAAGCTTTCTTT. Encoded protein: CASSTAGQTNTEAFF. The chain joins TRBV6-6 to TRBJ1-1; weak D call: TRBD1 (6 bases). Germline values: CDR1 MNHNY, CDR2 SVGAGI (reference sequence). V was clipped by 5 bases and J by 1 base, with 14 bases between them. The CDR3 has 15 residues.

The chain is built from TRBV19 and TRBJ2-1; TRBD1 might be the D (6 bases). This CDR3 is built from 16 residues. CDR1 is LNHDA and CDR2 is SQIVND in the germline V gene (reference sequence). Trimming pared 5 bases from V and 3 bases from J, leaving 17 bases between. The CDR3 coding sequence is TGTGCCAGTAGTGAAACAGGGTCTCTAAACTACAATGAGCAGTTCTTC. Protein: CASSETGSLNYNEQFF.

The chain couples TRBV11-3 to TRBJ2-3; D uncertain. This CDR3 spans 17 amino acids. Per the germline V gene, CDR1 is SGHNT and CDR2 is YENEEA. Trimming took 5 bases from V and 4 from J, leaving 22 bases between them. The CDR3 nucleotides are TGTGCCAGCAGCCCCGCCGCTTTGAGGTCCAGTGCAGATACGCAGTATTTT. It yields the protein CASSPAALRSSADTQYF.

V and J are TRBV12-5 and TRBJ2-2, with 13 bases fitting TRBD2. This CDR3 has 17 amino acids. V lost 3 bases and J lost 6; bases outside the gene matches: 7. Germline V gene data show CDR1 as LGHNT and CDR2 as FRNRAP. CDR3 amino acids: CASGFAGTSGTPGELFF. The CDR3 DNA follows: TGTGCTAGTGGTTTCGCCGGGACTAGCGGGACCCCCGGGGAGCTGTTTTTT. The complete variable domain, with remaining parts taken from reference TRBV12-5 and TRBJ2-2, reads DARVTQTPRHKVTEMGQEVTMRCQPILGHNTVFWYRQTMMQGLELLAYFRNRAPLDDSGMPKDRFSAEMPDATLATLKIQPSEPRDSAVYFCASGFAGTSGTPGELFFGEGSRLTVL.

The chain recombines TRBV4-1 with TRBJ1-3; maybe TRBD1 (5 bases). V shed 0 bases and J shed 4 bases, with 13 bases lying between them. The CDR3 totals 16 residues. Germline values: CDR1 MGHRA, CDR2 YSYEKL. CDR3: CASSQDTGPSGNTIYF. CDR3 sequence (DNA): TGCGCCAGCAGCCAAGATACAGGTCCTTCGGGAAACACCATATATTTT.

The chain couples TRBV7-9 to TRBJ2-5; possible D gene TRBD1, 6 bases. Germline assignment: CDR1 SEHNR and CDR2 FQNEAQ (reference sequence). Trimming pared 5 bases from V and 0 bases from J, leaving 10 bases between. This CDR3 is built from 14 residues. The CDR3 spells CASSLDSYQETQYF. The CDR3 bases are TGTGCCAGCAGCCTGGACAGCTACCAAGAGACCCAGTACTTC.

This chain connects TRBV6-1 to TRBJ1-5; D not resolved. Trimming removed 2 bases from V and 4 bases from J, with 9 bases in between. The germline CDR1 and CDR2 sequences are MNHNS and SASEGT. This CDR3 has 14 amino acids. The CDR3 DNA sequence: TGTGCCAGCAGTGAAAGCTCCGGGAATCAGCCCCAGCATTTT. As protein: CASSESSGNQPQHF.

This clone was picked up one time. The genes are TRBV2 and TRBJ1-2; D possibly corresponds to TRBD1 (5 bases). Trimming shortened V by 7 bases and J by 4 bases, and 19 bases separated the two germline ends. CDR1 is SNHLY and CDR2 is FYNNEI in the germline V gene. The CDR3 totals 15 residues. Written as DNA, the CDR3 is TGTGCCAGCACCCTCGACAGTGCACAATTCTATGGCTACACCTTC. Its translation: CASTLDSAQFYGYTF.

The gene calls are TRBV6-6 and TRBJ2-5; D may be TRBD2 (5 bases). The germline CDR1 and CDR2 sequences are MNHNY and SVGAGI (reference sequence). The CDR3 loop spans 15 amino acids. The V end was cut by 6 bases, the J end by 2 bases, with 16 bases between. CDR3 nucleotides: TGTGCCAGCAGCCCTCTCGAGCGGACTCAAGAGACCCAGTACTTC. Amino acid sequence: CASSPLERTQETQYF.